The rows below give T cell receptor beta chains drawn from one sample of a study of CD8 T cells in Susac syndrome. One entry per CDR3 protein results from TCRdb running MiXCR on the immunoSEQ multiplex PCR reads. The sample lists roughly 140,000 distinct CDR3 sequences, approximately 95% occurring once. The material sequenced was CD8+ T cells from PBMCs. These receptors were collected from a human donor in good health. Each CDR3 is given with its conserved first and last residue. The D gene is left open where the match is weak. The listing skips clone size in some rows; elsewhere it reads once, few, many or a size class.

clone_size,v_call,j_call,d_call,cdr3_aa,cdr3_nt
-,TRBV7-6,TRBJ2-1,-,CASRLTGTEQFF,TGTGCCAGCAGACTGACTGGTACCGAGCAGTTCTTC
-,TRBV29-1,TRBJ2-5,TRBD2,CSVEGLGLVLQETQYF,TGCAGCGTTGAAGGTTTAGGACTAGTCCTCCAAGAGACCCAGTACTTC
-,TRBV25-1,TRBJ2-1,-,CASRGAHNEQFF,TGTGCCAGCAGAGGGGCCCACAATGAGCAGTTCTTC
once,TRBV5-8,TRBJ2-3,-,CASRTELDTQYF,TGTGCCAGCAGAACGGAGTTGGATACGCAGTATTTT
-,TRBV20-1,TRBJ1-1,-,CSARDQYHLVYGGYFF,TGCAGTGCTAGAGATCAATACCACCTGGTATATGGGGGTTATTTCTTT
-,TRBV29-1,TRBJ1-1,-,CSVEDPGNTEAFF,TGCAGCGTTGAAGATCCAGGGAACACTGAAGCTTTCTTT
-,TRBV9,TRBJ2-7,TRBD1,CASSVAGQGAHEQYF,TGTGCCAGCAGCGTAGCCGGCCAGGGGGCCCACGAGCAGTACTTC
-,TRBV7-9,TRBJ2-2,-,CASSLRDGDTGELFF,TGTGCCAGCAGCCTCCGGGACGGCGACACCGGGGAGCTGTTTTTT
-,TRBV30,TRBJ2-1,-,CAWDEGRNEQFF,TGTGCCTGGGACGAGGGCCGCAATGAGCAGTTCTTC
few,TRBV27,TRBJ2-1,-,CASSLTPYNEQFF,TGTGCCAGCAGTTTAACGCCATACAATGAGCAGTTCTTC
-,TRBV14,TRBJ1-2,-,CASSHRRDYGYTF,TGTGCCAGCAGCCACCGCAGGGACTATGGCTACACCTTC
-,TRBV20-1,TRBJ2-1,-,CSAPRTRMGYNEQFF,TGCAGTGCTCCCCGGACTCGGATGGGGTACAATGAGCAGTTCTTC
-,TRBV4-3,TRBJ2-3,TRBD2,CASSTRLTTSGNTDTQYF,TGCGCCAGCAGCACCCGACTCACGACTAGCGGGAACACAGATACGCAGTATTTT
-,TRBV19,TRBJ2-2,-,CASKVVGTGELFF,TGTGCCAGTAAGGTGGTGGGCACCGGGGAGCTGTTTTTT
-,TRBV20-1,TRBJ2-7,TRBD1,CSARETGNHEQYF,TGCAGTGCTAGAGAGACAGGGAACCACGAGCAGTACTTC
-,TRBV5-4,TRBJ2-7,-,CATQRSHEQYF,TGTGCCACCCAGCGGAGCCACGAGCAGTACTTC
-,TRBV7-2,TRBJ2-7,-,CASSHGPRPNYEQYF,TGTGCCAGCAGCCATGGTCCCCGCCCCAACTACGAGCAGTACTTC
once,TRBV27,TRBJ2-4,-,CASSLTWASNIQYF,TGTGCCAGCAGTTTAACTTGGGCCTCAAACATTCAGTACTTC
-,TRBV29-1,TRBJ1-4,-,CSVANEKLFF,TGCAGCGTCGCGAATGAAAAACTGTTTTTT
-,TRBV15,TRBJ2-1,TRBD2,CATSRVQREVDNEQFF,TGTGCCACCAGCAGAGTTCAACGGGAGGTTGACAATGAGCAGTTCTTC
-,TRBV20-1,TRBJ2-7,-,CSARVLVALTYEQYF,TGCAGTGCTAGAGTTTTGGTAGCACTGACCTACGAGCAGTACTTC
-,TRBV28,TRBJ2-1,-,CASRYRGLGGNEQFF,TGTGCCAGCAGATATAGGGGGCTGGGGGGTAATGAGCAGTTCTTC
-,TRBV30,TRBJ2-5,TRBD2,CAWASGRGPQETQYF,TGTGCCTGGGCCAGCGGGAGGGGGCCGCAAGAGACCCAGTACTTC
-,TRBV12-3/TRBV12-4,TRBJ1-5,-,CASSDDRSNQPQHF,TGTGCCAGCAGCGACGACAGGAGCAATCAGCCCCAGCATTTT
-,TRBV29-1,TRBJ1-4,-,CSVEDVGVGEKLFF,TGCAGCGTTGAAGATGTCGGGGTAGGGGAAAAACTGTTTTTT
-,TRBV30,TRBJ2-7,-,CAWQPGGPYEQYF,TGTGCCTGGCAACCAGGCGGACCCTACGAGCAGTACTTC